Given below is one T cell receptor beta chain in context. Deletions cut 2 bases from V and 3 bases from J, with 9 bases between. The CDR3 is made up of 14 amino acids. Germline values: CDR1 KGHDR, CDR2 SFDVKD. These data originate in a study of control samples from healthy donors and cancer patients. Libraries were prepared by immunoSEQ multiplex PCR; TCRdb keeps only in-frame clonotypes and omits some of them. The sample contains over 150,000 clones, nearly 90% of which appear only once. Source material: blood. This receptor was obtained from a woman in her fifties or sixties in good health. The gene calls are TRBV24-1 and TRBJ2-5; perhaps TRBD2 as D (6 bases). The CDR3 region is CATSDSGRKETQYF. CDR3 sequence (DNA): TGTGCCACCAGTGATTCCGGGAGAAAAGAGACCCAGTACTTC.